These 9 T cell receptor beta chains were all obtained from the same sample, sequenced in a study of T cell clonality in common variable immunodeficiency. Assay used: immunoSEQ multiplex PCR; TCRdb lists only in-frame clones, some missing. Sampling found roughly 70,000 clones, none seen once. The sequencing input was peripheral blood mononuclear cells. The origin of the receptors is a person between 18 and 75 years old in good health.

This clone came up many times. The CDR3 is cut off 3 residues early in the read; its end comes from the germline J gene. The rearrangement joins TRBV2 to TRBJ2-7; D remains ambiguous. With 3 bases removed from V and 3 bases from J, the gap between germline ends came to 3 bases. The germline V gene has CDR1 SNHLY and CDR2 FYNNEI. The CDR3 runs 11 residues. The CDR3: CASSDSYEQYF. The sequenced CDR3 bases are TGTGCCAGCAGTGACAGCTACGAG.

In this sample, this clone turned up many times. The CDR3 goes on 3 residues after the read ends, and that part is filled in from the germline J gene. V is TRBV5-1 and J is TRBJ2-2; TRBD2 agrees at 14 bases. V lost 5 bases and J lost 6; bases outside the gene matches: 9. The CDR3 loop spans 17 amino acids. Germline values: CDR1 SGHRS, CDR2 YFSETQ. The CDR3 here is CASSPGTSGRWAGELFF. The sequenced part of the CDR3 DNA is TGCGCCAGCAGTCCCGGGACTAGCGGGAGATGGGCCGGGGAG.

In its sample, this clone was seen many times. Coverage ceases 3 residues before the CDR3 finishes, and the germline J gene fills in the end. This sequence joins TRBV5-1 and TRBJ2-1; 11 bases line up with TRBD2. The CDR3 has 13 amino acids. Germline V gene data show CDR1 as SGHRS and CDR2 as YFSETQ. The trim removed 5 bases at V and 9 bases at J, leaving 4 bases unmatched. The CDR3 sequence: CASSNSGGGEQFF. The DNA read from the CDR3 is TGCGCCAGCAGTAATAGCGGGGGGGGTGAG.

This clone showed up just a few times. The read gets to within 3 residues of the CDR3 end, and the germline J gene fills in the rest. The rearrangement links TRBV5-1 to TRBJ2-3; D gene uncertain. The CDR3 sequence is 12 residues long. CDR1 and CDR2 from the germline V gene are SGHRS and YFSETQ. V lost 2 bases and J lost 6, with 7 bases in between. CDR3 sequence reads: CASSFRADTQYF. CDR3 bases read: TGCGCCAGCAGCTTTAGGGCGGATACG.

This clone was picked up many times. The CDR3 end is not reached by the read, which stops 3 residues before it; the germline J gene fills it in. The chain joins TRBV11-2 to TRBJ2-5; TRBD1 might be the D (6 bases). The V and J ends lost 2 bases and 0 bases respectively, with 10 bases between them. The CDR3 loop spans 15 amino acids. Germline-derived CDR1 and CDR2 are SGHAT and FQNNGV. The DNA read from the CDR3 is TGTGCCAGCAGCTTACAGGGGTGGGACCAAGAGACC. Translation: CASSLQGWDQET. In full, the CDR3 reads CASSLQGWDQETQYF.

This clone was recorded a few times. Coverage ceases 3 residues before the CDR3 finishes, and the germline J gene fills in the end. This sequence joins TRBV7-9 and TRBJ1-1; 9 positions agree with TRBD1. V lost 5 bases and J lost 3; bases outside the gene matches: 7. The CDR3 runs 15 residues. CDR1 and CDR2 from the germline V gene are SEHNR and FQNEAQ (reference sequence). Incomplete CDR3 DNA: TGTGCCAGCAGCATCACAGGGGGCCGGTACACTGAA. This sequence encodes CASSITGGRYTE. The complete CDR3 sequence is CASSITGGRYTEAFF.

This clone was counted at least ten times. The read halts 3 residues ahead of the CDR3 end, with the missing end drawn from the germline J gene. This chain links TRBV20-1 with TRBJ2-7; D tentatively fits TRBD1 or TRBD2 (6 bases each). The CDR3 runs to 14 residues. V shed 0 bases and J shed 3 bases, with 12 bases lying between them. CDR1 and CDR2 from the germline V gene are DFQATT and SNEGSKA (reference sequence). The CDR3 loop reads CSARDGGTNYEQYF. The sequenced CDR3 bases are TGCAGTGCTAGAGATGGCGGGACAAACTACGAG.

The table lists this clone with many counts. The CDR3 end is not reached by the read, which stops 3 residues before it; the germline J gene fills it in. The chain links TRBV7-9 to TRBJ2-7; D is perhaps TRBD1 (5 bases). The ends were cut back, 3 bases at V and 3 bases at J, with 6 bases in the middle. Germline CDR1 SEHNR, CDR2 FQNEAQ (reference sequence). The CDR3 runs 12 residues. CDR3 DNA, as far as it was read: TGTGCCAGCAGCTTTACAGGCTACGAG. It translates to CASSFTGYE. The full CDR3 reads CASSFTGYEQYF.

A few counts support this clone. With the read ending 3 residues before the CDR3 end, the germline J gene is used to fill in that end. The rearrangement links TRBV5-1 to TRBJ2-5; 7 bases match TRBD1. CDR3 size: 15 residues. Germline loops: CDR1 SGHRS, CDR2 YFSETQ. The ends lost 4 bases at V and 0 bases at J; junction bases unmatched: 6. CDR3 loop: CASSGVGTDQETQYF. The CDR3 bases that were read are TGCGCCAGCAGCGGGGTTGGGACAGACCAAGAGACC.